The rows below give T cell receptor beta chains drawn from one sample of a study of blood T cell repertoires in COVID-19. Measured with immunoSEQ multiplex PCR; TCRdb has only the in-frame clones, and not every one. This sample has 75,000 to 100,000 clones, with 81% found just once. Material for sequencing was peripheral blood. The origin of the receptors is an elderly woman with acute or convalescent COVID-19. The CDR3 runs from the conserved cysteine through the conserved F or W. The D gene is left open where the match is weak. Clone size, where shown, is once, few, many, or a class for clones that have expanded.

v_call	clone_size	j_call	d_call	cdr3_aa	cdr3_nt
TRBV4-1	-	TRBJ2-5	TRBD1	CASSLSPPGGAGETQYF	TGCGCCAGCAGCCTATCCCCCCCAGGGGGCGCGGGAGAGACCCAGTACTTC
TRBV5-1	-	TRBJ1-1	TRBD1	CASSSNGQGALNTEAFF	TGCGCCAGCAGCTCCAACGGACAGGGGGCCTTGAACACTGAAGCTTTCTTT
TRBV28	once	TRBJ2-5	TRBD2	CASRRLAGGLETQYF	TGTGCCAGCCGACGACTAGCGGGGGGGCTAGAGACCCAGTACTTC
TRBV2	-	TRBJ1-2	TRBD1	CASSEAGGGYYGYTF	TGTGCCAGCAGTGAGGCAGGGGGCGGGTACTATGGCTACACCTTC
TRBV11-2	-	TRBJ2-3	-	CASLFGGASDTQYF	TGTGCCAGCCTCTTTGGGGGGGCCTCAGATACGCAGTATTTT
TRBV19	few	TRBJ1-1	TRBD1	CASIRQGRTEAFF	TGTGCCAGTATCCGACAGGGTCGGACTGAAGCTTTCTTT
TRBV5-8	-	TRBJ1-5	-	CASSLGVQGNQPQHF	TGTGCCAGCAGCTTGGGTGTTCAGGGGAATCAGCCCCAGCATTTT
TRBV6-5	-	TRBJ1-3	TRBD1	CASSRGQAGNTIYF	TGTGCCAGCAGTCGCGGACAGGCTGGAAACACCATATATTTT
TRBV28	-	TRBJ1-5	-	CASSFREGQPQHF	TGTGCCAGCAGTTTCAGGGAGGGTCAGCCCCAGCATTTT
TRBV5-1	-	TRBJ1-1	-	CASSPRVNTEAFF	TGCGCCAGCAGCCCCCGGGTGAACACTGAAGCTTTCTTT
TRBV19	few	TRBJ1-5	TRBD1	CASSIRGPRGNQPQHF	TGTGCCAGTAGTATTAGGGGTCCCAGGGGGAATCAGCCCCAGCATTTT
TRBV4-3	many	TRBJ2-1	TRBD2	CASSQDLTGTSGASSYNEQFF	TGCGCCAGCAGCCAAGATCTAACCGGGACTAGCGGCGCGAGCTCCTACAATGAGCAGTTCTTC
TRBV10-3	many	TRBJ1-3	TRBD1	CAISPTGADTIYF	TGTGCCATCAGCCCGACAGGGGCGGACACCATATATTTT
TRBV28	-	TRBJ1-6	-	CASRSGPGDNSPLHF	TGTGCCAGCAGATCCGGTCCCGGGGATAATTCACCCCTCCACTTT
TRBV7-8	-	TRBJ1-2	-	CASSSGKDGYTF	TGTGCCAGCAGCTCCGGGAAAGATGGCTACACCTTC
TRBV28	-	TRBJ1-5	-	CASRGTGFSQPQHF	TGTGCCAGCAGGGGAACAGGCTTTTCCCAGCCCCAGCATTTT
TRBV5-5	-	TRBJ2-1	TRBD2	CASTTGPAGVYNEQFF	TGTGCCAGCACCACCGGCCCAGCGGGGGTCTACAATGAGCAGTTCTTC
TRBV30	-	TRBJ1-2	-	CAWTPGEEDGYTF	TGTGCCTGGACCCCAGGGGAAGAGGATGGCTACACCTTC
TRBV30	-	TRBJ1-6	TRBD1	CAWSVEGAYGRSPLHF	TGTGCCTGGAGTGTAGAGGGGGCGTATGGTCGATCACCCCTCCACTTT
TRBV3-1/TRBV3-2	-	TRBJ1-4	-	CASSQEDRGANEKLFF	TGTGCCAGCAGCCAGGAAGATCGGGGGGCTAATGAAAAACTGTTTTTT
TRBV7-2	-	TRBJ2-3	TRBD2	CASSLALAGSTDTQYF	TGTGCCAGCAGCTTAGCACTAGCGGGGAGCACAGATACGCAGTATTTT
TRBV29-1	-	TRBJ2-1	TRBD2	CSTRGGTSGDYNEQFF	TGCAGCACGCGAGGAGGGACTAGCGGCGATTACAATGAGCAGTTCTTC
TRBV5-6	-	TRBJ1-5	TRBD1	CASSLGGTGGNQPQHF	TGTGCCAGCAGCTTGGGAGGAACAGGGGGCAATCAGCCCCAGCATTTT
TRBV24-1	-	TRBJ2-5	TRBD2	CATSDRSAGGLETQYF	TGTGCCACCAGTGACCGTTCAGCGGGGGGGCTGGAGACCCAGTACTTC
TRBV27	-	TRBJ2-5	TRBD1	CASRGTGQETQYF	TGTGCCAGCAGGGGGACAGGTCAAGAGACCCAGTACTTC
TRBV6-5	once	TRBJ1-3	TRBD1	CASSPGQGTRTIYF	TGTGCCAGCAGCCCGGGACAGGGGACAAGGACCATATATTTT
TRBV5-4	-	TRBJ1-2	-	CASSLSQNEAGYTF	TGTGCCAGCAGCTTGAGTCAAAATGAAGCTGGCTACACCTTC
TRBV4-1	-	TRBJ1-5	-	CASSQDIMEGSGNQPQHF	TGCGCCAGCAGCCAAGATATTATGGAGGGATCGGGCAATCAGCCCCAGCATTTT
TRBV6-4	-	TRBJ1-1	-	CASSVSMNTEAFF	TGTGCCAGCAGTGTTTCCATGAACACTGAAGCTTTCTTT
TRBV28	-	TRBJ2-3	TRBD1	CASRGRGFTDTQYF	TGTGCCAGCAGAGGCAGGGGGTTTACAGATACGCAGTATTTT
TRBV6-1	-	TRBJ1-2	TRBD1	CASSEPQGATYGYTF	TGTGCCAGCAGTGAACCACAGGGGGCGACCTATGGCTACACCTTC
TRBV28	few	TRBJ1-2	TRBD1	CASSPGQGRGGYTF	TGTGCCAGCAGTCCGGGACAGGGCCGAGGTGGCTACACCTTC
TRBV5-1	-	TRBJ2-2	-	CASALAGNTGELFF	TGCGCCAGTGCTCTGGCGGGTAACACCGGGGAGCTGTTTTTT
TRBV28	once	TRBJ1-6	TRBD1	CATATGGWNSPLHF	TGTGCCACTGCAACAGGGGGCTGGAATTCACCCCTCCACTTT
TRBV6-2/TRBV6-3	-	TRBJ2-5	-	CASSIRGTAGETQYF	TGTGCCAGCAGCATCAGGGGGACGGCGGGGGAGACCCAGTACTTC
TRBV7-2	once	TRBJ2-4	-	CASSPSTAKNIQYF	TGTGCCAGCAGCCCGTCTACAGCCAAAAACATTCAGTACTTC
TRBV7-2	once	TRBJ2-4	-	CASSLERWPISMYF	TGTGCCAGCAGCTTAGAACGTTGGCCCATCTCAATGTACTTC
TRBV7-6	-	TRBJ1-4	-	CASSLGNRVATNEKLFF	TGTGCCAGCAGCTTAGGGAACAGGGTTGCAACTAATGAAAAACTGTTTTTT
TRBV18	-	TRBJ2-2	-	CASSPTWGGHANTGELFF	TGTGCCAGCTCACCCACGTGGGGGGGGCACGCGAACACCGGGGAGCTGTTTTTT
TRBV6-5	-	TRBJ1-1	-	CASTRGVEAFF	TGTGCCAGCACCCGGGGAGTTGAAGCTTTCTTT
TRBV6-5	once	TRBJ1-2	-	CASSYRSDRPYGYTF	TGTGCCAGCAGTTACCGGTCGGACAGACCCTATGGCTACACCTTC
TRBV5-4	-	TRBJ2-5	-	CADNEAGVETQYF	TGTGCCGACAATGAGGCAGGGGTAGAGACCCAGTACTTC
TRBV14	-	TRBJ1-1	TRBD1	CASSQLTGGTEAFF	TGTGCCAGCAGCCAACTAACAGGGGGGACTGAAGCTTTCTTT
TRBV5-5	few	TRBJ2-1	-	CASSLAGVVSEQFF	TGTGCCAGCAGCTTGGCAGGGGTGGTATCTGAGCAGTTCTTC
TRBV15	-	TRBJ1-1	-	CATSRVAGRPNTEAFF	TGTGCCACCAGCAGAGTTGCGGGACGGCCGAACACTGAAGCTTTCTTT
TRBV2	-	TRBJ2-1	TRBD2	CASSAVGLANNEQFF	TGTGCCAGCAGTGCTGTGGGACTAGCGAACAATGAGCAGTTCTTC
TRBV5-4	-	TRBJ2-2	-	CASSPRTANTGELFF	TGTGCCAGCAGCCCTAGGACAGCTAACACCGGGGAGCTGTTTTTT
TRBV7-3	-	TRBJ2-1	TRBD2	CASSLTFSGGAIEQFF	TGTGCCAGCAGCTTAACGTTTAGCGGGGGGGCGATAGAGCAGTTCTTC
TRBV24-1	-	TRBJ2-3	TRBD2	CATSEAPGLGEVSTDTQYF	TGTGCCACCAGTGAGGCACCGGGACTAGGTGAGGTTAGCACAGATACGCAGTATTTT
TRBV7-5	-	TRBJ2-1	-	CVRTPQGEQFF	TGTGTCAGAACCCCCCAGGGTGAGCAGTTCTTC
TRBV29-1	-	TRBJ1-1	TRBD1	CSVAQGVGLTEAFF	TGCAGCGTTGCTCAGGGGGTCGGCCTCACTGAAGCTTTCTTT
TRBV6-5	-	TRBJ2-5	-	CASSYGTSSAPQYF	TGTGCCAGCAGTTACGGGACATCATCGGCGCCCCAGTACTTC
TRBV18	-	TRBJ1-2	-	CASSPRGYGYTF	TGTGCCAGCTCACCAAGAGGGTATGGCTACACCTTC
TRBV14	-	TRBJ1-2	TRBD1	CASSRGTGPYYGYTF	TGTGCCAGCAGCCGAGGGACAGGACCCTACTATGGCTACACCTTC
TRBV12-2	once	TRBJ1-1	-	CASRPTDIREAFF	TGTGCAAGTCGCCCCACGGACATCAGGGAAGCTTTCTTT
TRBV28	-	TRBJ1-1	TRBD1	CASGLRGPSTEAFF	TGTGCCAGCGGGCTCAGGGGGCCCAGCACTGAAGCTTTCTTT
TRBV30	-	TRBJ1-2	-	CASARHSTNYGYTF	TGTGCCTCCGCGCGCCACTCCACTAACTATGGCTACACCTTC
TRBV18	-	TRBJ1-2	TRBD1	CASSLYSGTGELNYGYTF	TGTGCCAGCTCACTATACTCCGGGACAGGGGAACTTAACTATGGCTACACCTTC
TRBV28	-	TRBJ2-3	TRBD2	CASSLGLATDTQYF	TGTGCCAGCAGTTTAGGACTAGCGACAGATACGCAGTATTTT
TRBV28	-	TRBJ1-1	TRBD1	CASGGTGPMNTEAFF	TGTGCCAGCGGCGGGACAGGACCTATGAACACTGAAGCTTTCTTT